This entry lists 15 T cell receptor beta chains sequenced from one sample in a study of T cells after yellow fever vaccination. From the 5' RACE reads, TCRdb called clonotypes with MiXCR, one entry per CDR3 protein. The table has fewer than 450,000 distinct CDR3 sequences, roughly 10% seen once; the top ten hold more than 15%. The source material was PBMCs, sampled on the day of the first yellow fever vaccination. The origin of the receptors is a man aged 18 to 35 who received the YFV17D yellow fever vaccine.

This clonotype was recorded a few times. This chain links TRBV4-3 with TRBJ2-1, with D possibly being TRBD2 (5 bases). The germline V and J ends were trimmed by 2 bases and 7 bases, with 6 bases remaining between them. The CDR3 covers 12 residues. Germline CDR1 is LGHNA and CDR2 is YSLEER. The CDR3 region is CASSQWENEQFF. Here the CDR3 DNA reads TGCGCCAGCAGCCAATGGGAGAATGAGCAGTTCTTC.

This clonotype has just a few counts. The CDR3 spells CASSQEMRNTEAFF. CDR3 nucleotide sequence: TGTGCCAGCAGCCAAGAAATGAGGAACACTGAAGCTTTCTTT. The chain has TRBV3-1 and TRBJ1-1; D is undetermined. The V gene lost 0 bases and the J gene lost 1 base, with 6 bases spanning the gap. Germline values: CDR1 LGHDT, CDR2 YNNKEL (reference sequence). This CDR3 is 14 amino acids long.

The chain uses TRBV4-2 and TRBJ2-1, with 11 bases matching TRBD2. The CDR3 totals 17 residues. The J segment lost 5 bases and the V segment lost 0 bases, leaving 6 bases of the junction unmatched. CDR1 and CDR2 (germline): LGHNA, YNFKEQ. The DNA for the CDR3 is TGTGCCAGCAGCCAAGATTGGCAACTAGCGGGGGACAATGAGCAGTTCTTC. This translates into CASSQDWQLAGDNEQFF.

This chain connects TRBV6-5 to TRBJ2-7; D call uncertain. The CDR3 sequence is 17 residues long. CDR1 is MNHEY, CDR2 SVGAGI, per germline. V gave up 2 bases and J gave up 2 bases, with 19 bases separating them. The chain's CDR3 is CASSYRSQPPDPYEQYV. In DNA, the CDR3 is TGTGCCAGCAGTTACCGGAGTCAACCGCCGGACCCCTACGAGCAGTACGTC.

There are many counts of this clonotype. The V and J genes are TRBV2 and TRBJ2-1; possibly TRBD2 for D (7 bases). Germline V gives CDR1 SNHLY, CDR2 FYNNEI. This CDR3 spans 12 amino acids. The CDR3 region is CAKGGGAEEQFF. Written as DNA, the CDR3 is TGTGCAAAGGGAGGGGGGGCCGAAGAGCAGTTCTTC.

This clonotype was observed a single time. The V gene is TRBV20-1, the J gene TRBJ2-7, with TRBD1 matching 9 bases. The CDR3 totals 15 residues. Germline V gives CDR1 DFQATT, CDR2 SNEGSKA (reference sequence). The trim removed 5 bases at V and 3 bases at J, leaving 11 bases unmatched. CDR3 amino acids: CSASPPGQGFYEQYF. For the CDR3, the DNA is TGCAGTGCTTCCCCTCCGGGACAGGGTTTCTACGAGCAGTACTTC.

The chain uses TRBV27 and TRBJ2-3; D not certain. Germline lookup yields CDR1 MNHEY and CDR2 SMNVEV (reference sequence). Deletions cut 6 bases from V and 2 bases from J, with 15 bases between. This CDR3 has 15 residues. CDR3 amino acids: CASRTTSFHTDTQYF. DNA for the CDR3: TGTGCCAGCAGGACCACTTCATTTCACACAGATACGCAGTATTTT.

This clonotype was seen only a few times. V and J are TRBV12-3 or TRBV12-4 and TRBJ1-1, with a tentative D call TRBD1 (5 bases). This CDR3 contains 13 residues. Trimming pared 8 bases from V and 7 bases from J, leaving 17 bases between. CDR3 sequence (DNA): TGTGCCAGCGCCTGGGGAGGGGTGGGTGAAGCTTTCTTT. It is translated as CASAWGGVGEAFF.

The rearrangement links TRBV20-1 to TRBJ2-1, with 10 nucleotides matching TRBD2. CDR1 is DFQATT and CDR2 is SNEGSKA in the germline V gene (reference sequence). The junction had 10 bases not matched to a gene; V was cut back by 6 bases and J by 5 bases. CDR3 length equals 15 residues. Here the CDR3 reads CSANLLAGGDNEQFF. As DNA, the CDR3 is TGCAGTGCCAATCTTTTAGCGGGGGGTGACAATGAGCAGTTCTTC.

This clonotype was found many times. The V call is TRBV10-3, the J call TRBJ2-3, with TRBD1 matching 7 bases. J was trimmed by 1 base and V by 4 bases; bases with no gene match: 2. The germline V gene has CDR1 ENHRY and CDR2 SYGVKD. The CDR3 runs 14 residues. This CDR3 reads CAISVGQGTDTQYF. The CDR3 region has the DNA TGTGCCATCAGTGTCGGACAGGGCACAGATACGCAGTATTTT.

This clonotype has just a few counts. The chain employs TRBV27 and TRBJ1-2; D is unresolved. The length of the CDR3 is 15 residues. Germline CDR1 and CDR2: MNHEY and SMNVEV (reference sequence). Trimming left V 2 bases short and J 5 bases short, with 15 bases between. Here the CDR3 DNA reads TGTGCCAGCAGTTTAGTTCCCACCCTGAATTATGGCTACACCTTC. Residues: CASSLVPTLNYGYTF.

This clonotype was seen a handful of times. V gene TRBV4-2 combines with J gene TRBJ1-3; no definite D call. Deletions cut 4 bases from V and 0 bases from J, with 10 bases between. This CDR3 is built from 15 residues. CDR1 is LGHNA, CDR2 YNFKEQ, per germline. CDR3 loop: CASSRPGDSGNTIYF. The CDR3 DNA reads TGTGCCAGCAGCCGCCCAGGAGACTCTGGAAACACCATATATTTT.

This chain joins TRBV20-1 and TRBJ2-1; D gene unclear. The germline V gene encodes CDR1 DFQATT and CDR2 SNEGSKA (reference sequence). The CDR3 runs 12 residues. V was clipped by 4 bases and J by 12 bases, with 16 bases between them. CDR3 amino acids: CSAKRVRWVQFF. The DNA of the CDR3 is TGCAGTGCTAAACGAGTCCGGTGGGTGCAGTTCTTC.

About this clonotype: The DNA is omitted, as the CDR3 cannot be located on it reliably, and the CDR3 follows TCRdb's listing. The rearrangement joins TRBV6-5 to TRBJ1-5; the table's D call, TRBD1, has no DNA check behind it. Termini included, the CDR3 measures 16 amino acids. Germline-derived CDR1 and CDR2 are MNHEY and SVGAGI. The CDR3 loop reads CASSSSIRQGNQPQHF.

The chain joins TRBV7-2 to TRBJ2-5; D is tentatively TRBD1 or TRBD2 (5 bases each). V lost 3 bases and J lost 6, with 14 bases in between. CDR1 SGHTA and CDR2 FQGNSA come from the germline V gene. This CDR3 comprises 14 residues. CDR3 nucleotides: TGTGCCAGCAGCTTGGTGGGGGAATTGAAGACCCAGTACTTC. Translated: CASSLVGELKTQYF.